This TCR beta chain emerged from a study of response to subunit inactivated influenza vaccine listed by TCRdb under 2018. For the wider study: Deep quantitative T cell receptor repertoire profiling was used in the study to track responses to a trivalent subunit inactivated influenza vaccine. Beyond this particular receptor, the publication reports: According to the authors, only a limited number of new T cells may be recruited by each seasonal influenza vaccination.

To prepare the library, RT-PCR was applied. Sequencer: Illumina HiSeq 2500. The public reads were quality trimmed at Q25 with fastp and then assembled into clones with MiXCR by TCRdb, keeping productive beta chains. CDR3 protein duplicates are merged, each entry listing the most common genes and DNA. Recorded for this sample are about 500,000 distinct CDR3 sequences; about 15% of them occurred a single time. Of the sample, around 3% falls within the top ten clones. The germline ends are 4 bases apart after V is trimmed by 1 base and J by 3 bases. The CDR3 goes from the cysteine to the phenylalanine over 12 residues. The kept DNA is CDR3 alone, 36 bases in frame from the first base. The germline V gene yields SGHDT for CDR1 and YYEEEE for CDR2. For this clonotype: Its antigen has not been determined. The input lacks base qualities; no much larger clone sits a single base away.

The starting material was CD4+ T cells sorted from PBMCs, obtained around 2 years after vaccination. This receptor was obtained from a man aged 50 to 69 who received an inactivated influenza vaccine. Donor details come from another sample of the same person, matched by shared clones. This sequence uses TRBV5-6 and TRBJ1-2; the D gene identity is not certain. At the DNA level, the sequence is TGTGCCAGCAGCTTGTGGGACTATGGCTACACCTTC. Its protein product is CASSLWDYGYTF. Supplemented by the reference TRBV5-6 and TRBJ1-2 proteins around the CDR3, the complete variable domain is DAGVTQSPTHLIKTRGQQVTLRCSPKSGHDTVSWYQQALGQGPQFIFQYYEEEERQRGNFPDRFSGHQFPNYSSELNVNALLLGDSALYLCASSLWDYGYTFGSGTRLTVV.